The 13 T cell receptor beta chains presented below share a single source sample, sequenced in a study of blood T cell repertoires in COVID-19. The data were produced by immunoSEQ multiplex PCR, yet TCRdb's version contains in-frame clones alone and is incomplete. There are about 95,000 clones in the sample; roughly 80% occur only once, and 20% to 25% lies in the top ten. The material sequenced was peripheral blood. These receptors were obtained from a human donor in a cohort sampled during active COVID-19.

J is TRBJ1-1 and V is TRBV18; D gene uncertain. The CDR3 sequence is 16 residues long. The germline V gene encodes CDR1 KGHSH and CDR2 LQKENI. Trimming shortened V by 3 bases and J by 0 bases, and 14 bases separated the two germline ends. The CDR3 loop is CASSPVSGIVNTEAFF. CDR3 sequence (DNA): TGTGCCAGCTCACCGGTATCGGGGATCGTGAACACTGAAGCTTTCTTT.

This chain uses TRBV6-6 with TRBJ2-5; TRBD1 matches at 8 bases. This CDR3 comprises 13 residues. Unmatched junction bases numbered 7, after V lost 8 bases and J lost 5 bases. Germline-derived CDR1 and CDR2 are MNHNY and SVGAGI (reference sequence). The DNA of the CDR3 is TGTGCCAGCGAGACAGGGGCTTCGGAGACCCAGTACTTC. This sequence encodes CASETGASETQYF.

V and J are TRBV7-2 and TRBJ1-6; weak D call: TRBD1 (5 bases). From germline, CDR1 is SGHTA and CDR2 FQGNSA. The CDR3 covers 17 residues. V gave up 5 bases and J gave up 10 bases, with 24 bases separating them. The CDR3 bases are TGTGCCAGCAGCCCACAACCTAAACCGGGACTTAAGTCACCCCTCCACTTT. Its translation is CASSPQPKPGLKSPLHF.

This clone was detected a few times. This sequence joins TRBV2 and TRBJ2-7; TRBD2 is a possible D gene (7 bases). CDR1 and CDR2 from the germline V gene are SNHLY and FYNNEI. With 6 bases removed from V and 2 bases from J, the gap between germline ends came to 20 bases. This CDR3 comprises 16 residues. CDR3 loop: CASRGGGRRYTYEQYF. The CDR3 nucleotides are TGTGCCAGCAGAGGGGGAGGGAGGAGGTACACCTACGAGCAGTACTTC.

This clone was detected only a few times. This chain connects TRBV11-2 to TRBJ1-5; 7 bases line up with TRBD1. The germline V gene encodes CDR1 SGHAT and CDR2 FQNNGV. This CDR3 spans 13 amino acids. Trimming removed 5 bases from V and 6 bases from J; junction bases left unmatched: 4. CDR3 amino acids: CASSETGVQPQHF. The CDR3 DNA reads as TGTGCCAGCAGCGAAACAGGGGTTCAGCCCCAGCATTTT.

V usage is TRBV25-1 and J usage is TRBJ1-4; D is perhaps TRBD1 (5 bases). V was pared by 4 bases and J by 8 bases, with 20 bases between. The CDR3 consists of 16 residues. Germline lookup yields CDR1 MGHDK and CDR2 SYGVNS. CDR3 loop: CASSAVQGLGGEKLFF. The CDR3 nucleotides are TGTGCCAGCAGTGCGGTTCAGGGATTGGGGGGGGAAAAACTGTTTTTT. Complete variable domain (other parts from reference TRBV25-1 and TRBJ1-4): EADIYQTPRYLVIGTGKKITLECSQTMGHDKMYWYQQDPGMELHLIHYSYGVNSTEKGDLSSESTVSRIRTEHFPLTLESARPSHTSQYLCASSAVQGLGGEKLFFGSGTQLSVL.

The chain has TRBV14 and TRBJ1-1, with 9 nucleotides matching TRBD1. The trim removed 3 bases at V and 0 bases at J, leaving 2 bases unmatched. The CDR3 runs to 15 residues. The germline V gene encodes CDR1 SGHDN and CDR2 FVKESK. The CDR3 sequence is CASSHGDRVNTEAFF. DNA for the CDR3: TGTGCCAGCAGCCACGGGGACAGGGTGAACACTGAAGCTTTCTTT.

The V and J genes are TRBV3-1 (or the pseudogene TRBV3-2) and TRBJ2-1; 8 bases agree with TRBD2. The CDR3 runs to 15 residues. Per germline, CDR1 LGHDT and CDR2 YNNKEL (reference sequence). V trimming: 6 bases; J trimming: 5 bases; junction bases outside the gene matches: 9. The DNA for the CDR3 is TGTGCCAGCAGTTACCGGGGACTAGGGGACAATGAGCAGTTCTTC. Its protein product is CASSYRGLGDNEQFF.

The rearrangement uses TRBV6-5 and TRBJ1-4; TRBD1 might be the D (5 bases). The CDR3 consists of 15 residues. V was cut by 6 bases and J by 8 bases, with 19 bases left in between. Per germline, CDR1 MNHEY and CDR2 SVGAGI. The DNA for the CDR3 is TGTGCCAGCAGATCTCTCGGGAGGTGGGACGAAAAACTGTTTTTT. Translated, it gives CASRSLGRWDEKLFF.

CDR3 in DNA: TGCGCCAGCACGGGAGGGGGCGGGAGCAACACCGGGGAGCTGTTTTTT. Translated, it gives CASTGGGGSNTGELFF. The chain links TRBV10-1 to TRBJ2-2, with D tentatively TRBD2 (8 bases). CDR1 is WNHNN and CDR2 is SYGVQD in the germline V gene (reference sequence). The CDR3 spans 16 residues. V gave up 7 bases and J gave up 2 bases, with 17 bases separating them.

The chain couples TRBV5-1 to TRBJ2-1, with D possibly matching TRBD2 (6 bases). V was pared by 6 bases and J by 9 bases, with 25 bases between. Looked up from germline, CDR1 is SGHRS and CDR2 is YFSETQ. This CDR3 comprises 16 residues. The chain's CDR3 is CASTSGGNQGGGEQFF. CDR3 nucleotide sequence: TGCGCCAGCACCTCCGGGGGTAACCAGGGAGGTGGTGAGCAGTTCTTC.

V gene TRBV7-3 combines with J gene TRBJ1-1; D call uncertain. CDR1 is SGHTA and CDR2 is FQGTGA in the germline V gene. The CDR3 contains 13 residues. The V and J ends lost 5 bases and 6 bases respectively, with 13 bases between them. CDR3 DNA: TGTGCCAGCAGCATTAGTGGGAGCGCTGAAGCTTTCTTT. Encoded protein: CASSISGSAEAFF.

This chain uses TRBV15 with TRBJ1-4; D is ambiguous. With 3 bases removed from V and 8 bases from J, the gap between germline ends came to 19 bases. Looked up from germline, CDR1 is LNHNV and CDR2 is YYDKDF (reference sequence). The CDR3 spans 16 residues. The CDR3 spells CATSRRGGGSREKLFF. For the CDR3, the DNA is TGTGCCACCAGCAGGCGTGGAGGAGGGTCGAGGGAAAAACTGTTTTTT.